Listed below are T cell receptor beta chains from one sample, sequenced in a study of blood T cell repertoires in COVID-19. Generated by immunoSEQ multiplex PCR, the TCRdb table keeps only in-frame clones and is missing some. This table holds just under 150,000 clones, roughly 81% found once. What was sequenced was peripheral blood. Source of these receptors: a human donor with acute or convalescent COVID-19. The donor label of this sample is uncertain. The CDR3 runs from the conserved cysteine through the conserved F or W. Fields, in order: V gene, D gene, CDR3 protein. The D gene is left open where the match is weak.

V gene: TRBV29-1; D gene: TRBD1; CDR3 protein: CSVDSGQGGNQPQHF
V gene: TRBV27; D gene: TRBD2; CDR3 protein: CASSSYLAGGPTDTQYF
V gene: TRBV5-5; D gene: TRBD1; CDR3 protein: CASSRGQVVAYGYTF
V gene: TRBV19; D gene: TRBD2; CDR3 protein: CASTPRRETGELFF
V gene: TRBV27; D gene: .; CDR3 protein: CASSKYEPYTEAFF
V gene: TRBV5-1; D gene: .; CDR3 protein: CASSTGTPSSYNSPLHF
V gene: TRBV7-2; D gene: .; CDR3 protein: CASSLGPGNEQFF
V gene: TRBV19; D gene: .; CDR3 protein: CASSRGRLGETQYF
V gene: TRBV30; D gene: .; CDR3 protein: CAWSVRGAGNTIYF
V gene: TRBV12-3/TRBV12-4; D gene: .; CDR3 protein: CASSLLNSPLHF
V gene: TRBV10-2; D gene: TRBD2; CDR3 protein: CASSERGLVNEQFF
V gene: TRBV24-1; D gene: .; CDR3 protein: CATSDFRASEQYF
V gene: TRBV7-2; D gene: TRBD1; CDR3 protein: CASSLFATGNQPQHF
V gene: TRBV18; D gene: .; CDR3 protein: CASSPSETYGYTF
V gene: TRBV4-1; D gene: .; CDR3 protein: CASSREINYGYTF
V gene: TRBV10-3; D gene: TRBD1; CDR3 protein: CAISAWDSSYEQYF
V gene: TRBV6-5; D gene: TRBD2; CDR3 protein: CASSYQRGAPGETQYF
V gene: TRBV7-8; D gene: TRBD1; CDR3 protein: CASTFNPGQPIRDYGYTF
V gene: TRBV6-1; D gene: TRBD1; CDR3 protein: CASSSTGGDEQYF
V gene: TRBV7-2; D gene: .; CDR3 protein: CASSLPGADTQYF
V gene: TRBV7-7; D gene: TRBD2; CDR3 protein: CASSLTGGPAGELFF
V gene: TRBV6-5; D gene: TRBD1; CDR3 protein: CASSSDGTGTEKLFF
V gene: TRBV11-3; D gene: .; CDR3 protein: CASSFRGWGDTEAFF
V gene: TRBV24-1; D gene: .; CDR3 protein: CATSDFNSNYGYTF
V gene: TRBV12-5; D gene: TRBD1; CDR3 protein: CASGLTGGTEAFF
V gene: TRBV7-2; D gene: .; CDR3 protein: CASSLQSGDDTQYF
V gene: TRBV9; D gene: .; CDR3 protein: CASSVDGVSSYNEQFF
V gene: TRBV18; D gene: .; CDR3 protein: CASQLVPSTDTQYF
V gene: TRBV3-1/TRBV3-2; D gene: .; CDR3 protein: CAVTRGGNTEAFF
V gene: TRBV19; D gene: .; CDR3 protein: CASSIDGRGALGQYF
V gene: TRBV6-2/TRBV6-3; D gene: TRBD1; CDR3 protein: CASSYTNNPGQGGAFF
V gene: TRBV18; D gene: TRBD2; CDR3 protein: CASSPLILAGGPTTGELFF
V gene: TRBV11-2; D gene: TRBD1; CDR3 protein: CASGGTGYHTEAFF
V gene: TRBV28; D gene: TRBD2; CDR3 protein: CASSLRLAGYSYEQYF
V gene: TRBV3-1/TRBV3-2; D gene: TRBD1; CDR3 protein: CASSQGDRGNEKLFF
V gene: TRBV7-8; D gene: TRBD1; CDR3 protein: CASSLLLVRQGNYGYTF
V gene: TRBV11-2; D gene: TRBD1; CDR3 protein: CASSHETGLGSPLHF
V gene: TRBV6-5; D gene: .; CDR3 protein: CASSYEAGLYGYTF
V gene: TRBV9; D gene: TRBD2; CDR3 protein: CASSATSGRAGETQYF
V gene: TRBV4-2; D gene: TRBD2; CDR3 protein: CASSQDVTSGGYNEQFF
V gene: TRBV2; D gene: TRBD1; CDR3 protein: CASSADRGRSYNEQFF
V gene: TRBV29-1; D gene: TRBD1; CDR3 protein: CSVNGQGRNEQYF
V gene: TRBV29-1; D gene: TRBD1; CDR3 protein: CSVEVEDRAYGYTF
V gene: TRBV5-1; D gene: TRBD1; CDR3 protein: CASSSRQGTNYGYTF
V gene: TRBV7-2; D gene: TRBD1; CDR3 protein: CASSRGRGQASSYNEQFF
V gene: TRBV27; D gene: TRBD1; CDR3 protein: CASSYPGQGANEQFF
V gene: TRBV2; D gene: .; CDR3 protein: CASSEVRGNTIYF
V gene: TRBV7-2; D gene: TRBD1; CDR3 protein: CASSVGQGTRYEQFF
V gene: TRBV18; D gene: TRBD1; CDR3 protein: CASSQPGQGVSYEQYF
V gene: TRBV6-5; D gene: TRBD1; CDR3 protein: CASSYVTGGSGNTIYF
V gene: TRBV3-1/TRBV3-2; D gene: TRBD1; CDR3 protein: CASRGQGKETQYF